The 13 T cell receptor beta chains presented below share a single source sample, sequenced in a study of regulatory T cells in long-lasting Graves disease listed by TCRdb under 2021. The library was obtained by multiplex PCR. Sequencing took place on an Illumina HiSeq 4000. To build TCR beta libraries, CDR3 regions were amplified by Arm-PCR using iRepertoire HTBI primers. The public reads were quality trimmed at Q25 with fastp and then assembled into clones with MiXCR by TCRdb, keeping productive beta chains. Every distinct CDR3 protein forms one entry, paired with its most common genes and DNA. In all, the sample holds 350,000 to 450,000 distinct CDR3 sequences, and roughly 24% of those were seen once. 25% to 30% of the sample belongs to the ten largest clones. The time point label of this sample denotes: persistent/refractory GD, antithyroid drugs over 5 years with positive TRAb. For both TCR sequencing and RNA sequencing, RNA was extracted from PBMCs in TRIzol.

The starting material was peripheral blood mononuclear cells (PBMCs), obtained when the disease was refractory, from a patient treated with antithyroid drugs. All receptors derive from a woman aged 40 to 55 with Graves disease. Donor details come from another sample of the same person, matched by shared clones.

Many counts were recorded for this clonotype. The chain links TRBV28 to TRBJ2-7; TRBD2 matches at 9 bases. V lost 2 bases to trimming and J lost 3 bases; unmatched junction nucleotides: 14. The CDR3 is made up of 18 amino acids. Germline CDR1 and CDR2: MDHEN and SYDVKM. CDR3 nucleotide sequence: TGTGCCAGCAGTTTAATGTCTTTCCTAGCGGGGAATCTCTACGAGCAGTACTTC. Amino acids: CASSLMSFLAGNLYEQYF. Together with reference TRBV28 and TRBJ2-7, the CDR3 gives the full variable domain: DVKVTQSSRYLVKRTGEKVFLECVQDMDHENMFWYRQDPGLGLRLIYFSYDVKMKEKGDIPEGYSVSREKKERFSLILESASTNQTSMYLCASSLMSFLAGNLYEQYFGPGTRLTVT.

This clonotype has more than one count but fewer than ten. The CDR3 sequence is CASSLFGDRLGTDTQYF. In DNA form, the CDR3 reads TGTGCCAGCAGTTTATTTGGGGATAGATTGGGCACAGATACGCAGTATTTT. The rearrangement links TRBV28 to TRBJ2-3, with unresolved D. The V end was cut by 1 base, the J end by 1 base, with 15 bases between. This CDR3 comprises 17 residues. Per germline, CDR1 MDHEN and CDR2 SYDVKM.

The V gene is TRBV10-2, the J gene TRBJ1-5; D perhaps matches TRBD1 (5 bases). The CDR3 runs to 15 residues. Trimming pared 0 bases from V and 7 bases from J, leaving 13 bases between. Germline assignment: CDR1 WSHSY and CDR2 SAAADI. The CDR3 nucleotides read TGCGCCAGCAGTGAGTCGTATGGGGGAGGACAGCCCCAGCATTTT. It specifies CASSESYGGGQPQHF.

This chain joins TRBV5-1 and TRBJ2-3, with 10 bases that match TRBD2. Looked up from germline, CDR1 is SGHRS and CDR2 is YFSETQ. The CDR3 extends over 17 amino acids. The V and J ends lost 5 bases and 1 base, in that order; junction bases with no gene match: 10. The CDR3 spells CASSLLAGVRRTDTQYF. CDR3 DNA sequence: TGCGCCAGCAGTCTCCTAGCGGGAGTAAGGCGCACAGATACGCAGTATTTT.

This clonotype came up a few times. This rearrangement joins TRBV20-1 to TRBJ1-1, with D tentatively TRBD1 (5 bases). There are 12 residues in the CDR3. Germline values: CDR1 DFQATT, CDR2 SNEGSKA (reference sequence). The ends were cut back, 4 bases at V and 5 bases at J, with 11 bases in the middle. CDR3 in DNA: TGCAGTGCTATCCCCCGGGGGACTGAAGCTTTCTTT. Amino acids: CSAIPRGTEAFF.

This clonotype was counted at least ten times. This chain links TRBV15 with TRBJ2-5; 11 bases are a match to TRBD2. The trim removed 1 base at V and 5 bases at J, leaving 9 bases unmatched. CDR1 is LNHNV, CDR2 YYDKDF, per germline (reference sequence). The CDR3 is 17 residues long. Here the CDR3 reads CATSRAVAGGGLETQYF. In nucleotides, the CDR3 is TGTGCCACCAGCAGAGCGGTAGCGGGAGGGGGGCTGGAGACCCAGTACTTC.

This clonotype has just one count. The chain couples TRBV11-2 to TRBJ1-3; TRBD1 aligns across 8 bases. V shed 5 bases, J shed 4 bases, and the junction held 7 bases outside the gene matches. CDR1 and CDR2 from the germline V gene are SGHAT and FQNNGV. There are 15 residues in the CDR3. The CDR3 DNA follows: TGTGCCAGCAGCCGCACCAGGGGGCTCGGAAACACCATATATTTT. It specifies CASSRTRGLGNTIYF.

This clonotype was seen ten or more times. The rearrangement joins TRBV28 to TRBJ2-7, with TRBD1 identical over 8 bases. This CDR3 region has 14 residues. The V gene's germline CDR1 is MDHEN and CDR2 SYDVKM. V gave up 2 bases and J gave up 10 bases; unmatched junction bases: 10. Here the CDR3 reads CASSLRQGAMKQYF. CDR3 DNA sequence: TGTGCCAGCAGTTTACGGCAGGGGGCGATGAAACAGTACTTC.

The table lists this clonotype with a few counts. The rearrangement links TRBV12-3 or TRBV12-4 to TRBJ2-7; 8 positions match TRBD1. This CDR3 comprises 13 residues. Trimming cost V 6 bases and J 4 bases; bases outside gene matches: 5. CDR3 DNA: TGTGCCAGCAGAAACCAGGGGGCATACGAGCAGTACTTC. It specifies CASRNQGAYEQYF.

This clonotype was counted ten times or more. The chain employs TRBV7-3 and TRBJ1-6, with 7 bases lining up with TRBD1. The CDR3 consists of 14 residues. CDR1 is SGHTA, CDR2 FQGTGA, per germline. The trim removed 5 bases at V and 8 bases at J, leaving 6 bases unmatched. The CDR3: CASSVTGLDSPLHF. The CDR3 DNA reads TGTGCCAGCAGCGTGACAGGGCTCGATTCACCCCTCCACTTT.

This chain joins TRBV27 and TRBJ2-6; weak D call: TRBD1 (6 bases). The ends were cut back, 5 bases at V and 0 bases at J, with 14 bases in the middle. The CDR3 has 17 amino acids. Germline CDR1 reads MNHEY; CDR2 reads SMNVEV (reference sequence). CDR3 nucleotides: TGTGCCAGCAGTCGCCGGGACATCTACTCTGGGGCCAACGTCCTGACTTTC. As protein: CASSRRDIYSGANVLTF.

This clonotype came up many times. The V call is TRBV28, the J call TRBJ2-5; D ambiguous. The V gene lost 3 bases and the J gene lost 3 bases, with 8 bases spanning the gap. The CDR3 has 13 residues. Germline V lookup: CDR1 MDHEN, CDR2 SYDVKM. The CDR3 spells CASSFDFEETQYF. CDR3 bases: TGTGCCAGCAGTTTCGACTTTGAAGAGACCCAGTACTTC.

V gene TRBV13 combines with J gene TRBJ1-2; 11 nucleotides match TRBD1. Germline values: CDR1 PRHDT, CDR2 FYEKMQ (reference sequence). The CDR3 covers 16 residues. The ends lost 6 bases at V and 0 bases at J; junction bases unmatched: 6. In DNA form, the CDR3 reads TGTGCCAGCAGTCCTGGACAGGGGGCTGCTAACTATGGCTACACCTTC. Its protein is CASSPGQGAANYGYTF.